This TCR beta chain appears in the sequencing data of a study of chemoradiotherapy in HPV16-positive cancers. The CDR3 contains 13 residues. V was cut by 3 bases and J by 1 base, with 7 bases left in between. The germline V gene encodes CDR1 LGHNA and CDR2 YSLEER. Measured with immunoSEQ multiplex PCR; TCRdb has only the in-frame clones, and not every one. Of more than 2,500 clones in the sample, more than 70% were seen once. Material: tumor tissue, obtained from a patient who underwent chemoradiotherapy. The TCR originated in a human donor with HPV-associated anogenital cancer. The chain uses TRBV4-3 and TRBJ2-7; D is undetermined. CDR3 nucleotides: TGCGCCAGCAGCCATCAGCATTCCTACGAGCAGTACTTC. Translated: CASSHQHSYEQYF.